The 7 T cell receptor beta chains in this list originate from one sample, sequenced in a study of CD8 T cells in Susac syndrome. Random hexamers primed reverse transcription of roughly 0.5 to 1 ug RNA. TCRdb fed the immunoSEQ multiplex PCR reads into MiXCR, producing one record per CDR3 protein. This sample has about 190,000 distinct CDR3 sequences, with around 95% found just once. Sequenced material: CD4+ T cells from PBMCs. The origin of the receptors is a human donor with Susac syndrome.

The rearrangement joins TRBV30 to TRBJ1-1, with D uncertain. The V gene's germline CDR1 is GTSNPN and CDR2 SVGIG (reference sequence). Trimming shortened V by 3 bases and J by 0 bases, and 11 bases separated the two germline ends. This CDR3 region has 14 residues. DNA of the CDR3: TGTGCCTGGAGCCGGGAGGAGGTGAACACTGAAGCTTTCTTT. Its translation: CAWSREEVNTEAFF. The full variable domain, rest sourced from reference TRBV30 and TRBJ1-1, is SQTIHQWPATLVQPVGSPLSLECTVEGTSNPNLYWYRQAAGRGLQLLFYSVGIGQISSEVPQNLSASRPQDRQFILSSKKLLLSDSGFYLCAWSREEVNTEAFFGQGTRLTVV.

V is TRBV4-3 and J is TRBJ2-5, with a possible D match to TRBD2 (6 bases). The CDR3 sequence is 16 residues long. CDR1 LGHNA and CDR2 YSLEER come from the germline V gene. With 0 bases removed from V and 4 bases from J, the gap between germline ends came to 15 bases. CDR3 amino acids: CASSQDLRGMGETQYF. The CDR3 region has the DNA TGCGCCAGCAGCCAAGATCTCCGGGGGATGGGAGAGACCCAGTACTTC.

This chain connects TRBV6-1 to TRBJ2-4; 11 nucleotides agree with TRBD2. Germline V gene lookup returns CDR1 MNHNS and CDR2 SASEGT. V shed 2 bases, J shed 3 bases, and the junction held 3 bases outside the gene matches. The CDR3 is 16 residues long. CDR3 protein: CASSEMLAGGKNIQYF. The CDR3 nucleotides are TGTGCCAGCAGTGAAATGCTAGCGGGGGGCAAAAACATTCAGTACTTC.

The chain recombines TRBV5-1 with TRBJ2-5; 11 nucleotides agree with TRBD2. Germline values: CDR1 SGHRS, CDR2 YFSETQ. This CDR3 is built from 18 residues. Unmatched junction bases numbered 9, after V lost 0 bases and J lost 2 bases. The CDR3 nucleotides read TGCGCCAGCAGCTTGGACGGGCTAGCGGGGGGCCGGCAAGAGACCCAGTACTTC. Its protein product is CASSLDGLAGGRQETQYF.

This chain connects TRBV19 to TRBJ2-6; TRBD1 might be the D (6 bases). V was pared by 4 bases and J by 0 bases, with 10 bases between. Germline-derived CDR1 and CDR2 are LNHDA and SQIVND (reference sequence). The CDR3 spans 16 residues. CDR3 coding DNA: TGTGCCAGTAGTAGGGGACAAGCCTCTGGGGCCAACGTCCTGACTTTC. This translates into CASSRGQASGANVLTF.

CDR3 amino acids: CATSRDRDLNYGYTF. CDR3 nucleotide sequence: TGTGCCACCAGCAGAGACAGGGACCTCAACTATGGCTACACCTTC. The chain is built from TRBV15 and TRBJ1-2; D might be TRBD1 (5 bases). CDR1 LNHNV and CDR2 YYDKDF come from the germline V gene (reference sequence). CDR3 length: 15 residues. V gave up 0 bases and J gave up 2 bases, with 10 bases separating them.

This chain joins TRBV27 and TRBJ2-7; D is undetermined. Germline V CDR1 and CDR2: MNHEY, SMNVEV (reference sequence). The V end lost 2 bases, the J end lost 0 bases, and 11 bases lay between the germline ends. CDR3 length equals 15 residues. This CDR3 is CASSLKLGISYEQYF. In DNA form, the CDR3 reads TGTGCCAGCAGTTTAAAATTGGGTATCTCCTACGAGCAGTACTTC.